This is a list of T cell receptor beta chains from one sample in a study of lymphopenia after photon versus proton radiotherapy. Clones were sequenced by immunoSEQ multiplex PCR, and TCRdb holds only the in-frame ones, with some missing. The repertoire has 70,000 or so clones, around 90% of them found once; the top ten carry approximately 2.1%. This material consisted of peripheral blood, taken from a patient treated with photon-based radiotherapy. All receptors come from a woman in her thirties or forties with cholangiocarcinoma. Both conserved end residues are part of each CDR3. The D gene is left open where the match is weak. Not every row has a clone size; where given, it reads once, few, many or a size class.

v_gene,j_gene,d_gene,abundance,CDR3nt,CDR3aa
TRBV27,TRBJ1-2,.,.,TGTGCCAGCAAGTATGGCTACACCTTC,CASKYGYTF
TRBV27,TRBJ1-2,.,.,TGTGCCAGCAGTTCCGCCGACACGTTGTGGTCGGGCTACACCTTC,CASSSADTLWSGYTF
TRBV5-1,TRBJ2-1,TRBD1,.,TGCGCCAGCAGGCAGACAGGGGCCTATCGGAATGAGCAGTTCTTC,CASRQTGAYRNEQFF
TRBV27,TRBJ1-1,TRBD1,once,TGTGCCAGCAGTCCCCGTGGACAGGGGTTGAACACTGAAGCTTTCTTT,CASSPRGQGLNTEAFF
TRBV2,TRBJ1-5,.,few,TGTGCCAGCAGTGACCTAAGGGGTCAGCCCCAGCATTTT,CASSDLRGQPQHF
TRBV18,TRBJ2-7,TRBD2,.,TGTGCCAGCTCCTTAGCGGGAGGTGACGAGCAGTACTTC,CASSLAGGDEQYF
TRBV7-6,TRBJ2-5,TRBD2,few,TGTGCCAGCAGCTTAACCGGGAGGCAGGGAGAGACCCAGTACTTC,CASSLTGRQGETQYF
TRBV30,TRBJ2-3,TRBD2,.,TGTGCCTGGAACCCCGGGACTAGCGGGGGGTACACAGATACGCAGTATTTT,CAWNPGTSGGYTDTQYF
TRBV19,TRBJ1-2,.,.,TGTGCCAGTAGGGGCTCCTTGGATGGCTACACCTTC,CASRGSLDGYTF
TRBV5-1,TRBJ2-1,TRBD2,.,TGCGCCAGCAGCCCCCAGATAGCGGGGGGCAACAATGAGCAGTTCTTC,CASSPQIAGGNNEQFF
TRBV27,TRBJ1-6,.,.,TGTGCCAGCAGTCCCTCGAATGGCATAGGGAATTCACCCCTCCACTTT,CASSPSNGIGNSPLHF
TRBV19,TRBJ2-1,.,once,TGTGCCAGTACCCCTTGGAACTCCTACAATGAGCAGTTCTTC,CASTPWNSYNEQFF
TRBV6-5,TRBJ1-1,.,.,TGTGCCAGCAGTTACCAGGGAGAACAGAACACTGAAGCTTTCTTT,CASSYQGEQNTEAFF
TRBV27,TRBJ1-6,TRBD1,once,TGTGCCAGCTACCGGGACAGAACTTCACCCCTCCACTTT,CASYRDRTSPLHF
TRBV18,TRBJ2-7,.,.,TGTGCCAGCTCACCGAGGGGGTTGGGTGACTCCTACGAGCAGTACTTC,CASSPRGLGDSYEQYF
TRBV4-3,TRBJ2-3,TRBD1,.,TGCGCCAGCAGCCAAGATGGGCGGGGACAGGGTTCAGATACGCAGTATTTT,CASSQDGRGQGSDTQYF
TRBV5-1,TRBJ2-7,.,.,TGCGCCAGCAGCTTGAGCCCCCAACCGGGGACCTCCTACGAGCAGTACTTC,CASSLSPQPGTSYEQYF
TRBV7-3,TRBJ2-7,.,.,TGTGCCAGCAGCCCCGGTTCGAACTACGAGCAGTACTTC,CASSPGSNYEQYF
TRBV14,TRBJ1-2,TRBD1,.,TGTGCCAGCAGCCAAGATGGAGTTGCAGGGACAGGCGGCTACACCTTC,CASSQDGVAGTGGYTF
TRBV30,TRBJ2-7,.,.,TGTGCCTGGAGTCATGGCGGCTACGAGCAGTACTTC,CAWSHGGYEQYF
TRBV7-8,TRBJ1-6,.,.,TGTGCCAGCAGCTTAATGGAATGGGGTTCACCCCTCCACTTT,CASSLMEWGSPLHF
TRBV7-2,TRBJ2-7,.,.,TGTGCCAGCAGCTTCCAACCGGGACTGACAGGGGAGCAGTACTTC,CASSFQPGLTGEQYF
TRBV6-6,TRBJ1-6,.,.,TGTGCCAGCAGTTTGGGGGCGGATTCACCCCTCCACTTT,CASSLGADSPLHF
TRBV9,TRBJ1-4,TRBD1,.,TGTGCCAGCAGCAGGGACAGGGGGCGGGAAAAACTGTTTTTT,CASSRDRGREKLFF
TRBV7-9,TRBJ2-7,TRBD1,.,TGTGCCAGCAGCCTGAGACAGGGATACCACTCCTACGAGCAGTACTTC,CASSLRQGYHSYEQYF
TRBV30,TRBJ1-1,.,once,TGTGCCTGGAGTGTGGGAACAAGAAGCACTGAAGCTTTCTTT,CAWSVGTRSTEAFF
TRBV6-5,TRBJ1-1,TRBD1,.,TGCGCCAGCCGGGACAGGCTGAACACTGAAGCTTTCTTT,CASRDRLNTEAFF
TRBV11-2,TRBJ1-2,.,.,TGTGCCAGCAGCTTAGCGGGGCAAGGCTATGGCTACACCTTC,CASSLAGQGYGYTF
TRBV28,TRBJ2-5,TRBD2,.,TGTGCCAGCAGTAGCGGGGGGGCCCGAGAGACCCAGTACTTC,CASSSGGARETQYF
TRBV15,TRBJ1-6,.,.,TGTGCCACCAGCAGAAATGGGGGTTCCTATAATTCACCCCTCCACTTT,CATSRNGGSYNSPLHF
TRBV5-6,TRBJ1-2,.,.,TGTGCCAGCAGCTTAAAAGGCTATGGCTACACCTTC,CASSLKGYGYTF
TRBV19,TRBJ1-1,.,.,TGTGCCAGTAGTCCCCCGGGGGCGCAGAACACTGAAGCTTTCTTT,CASSPPGAQNTEAFF
TRBV30,TRBJ1-3,.,.,TGTGCCTGGAGTTATCTGGGGGCCTCTGGAAACACCATATATTTT,CAWSYLGASGNTIYF
TRBV27,TRBJ2-7,TRBD2,.,TGTGCCAGCAGCGGTAGCGGGGGGACTTCCAAGGGAACCTACGAGCAGTACTTC,CASSGSGGTSKGTYEQYF
TRBV2,TRBJ2-1,TRBD2,.,TGTGCCAGCACCCCCGAGGGACTAGCAAATGAGCAGTTCTTC,CASTPEGLANEQFF
TRBV6-1,TRBJ1-5,TRBD1,.,TGTGCCAGCAGTGAAGACCCCGTCGGGACAGGGACTCCTCGACAGCCCCAGCATTTT,CASSEDPVGTGTPRQPQHF
TRBV27,TRBJ1-6,.,.,TGTGCCAGCAGTTTGCAGGGGATAACCTATAATTCACCCCTCCACTTT,CASSLQGITYNSPLHF
TRBV9,TRBJ1-1,TRBD1,.,TGTGCCAGCAGCGCGGACAGGGAGGAAGTGAACACTGAAGCTTTCTTT,CASSADREEVNTEAFF
TRBV10-2,TRBJ2-5,.,.,TGCGCCAGCAGTGAAGGCTCCAGGGCGTACCAAGAGACCCAGTACTTC,CASSEGSRAYQETQYF
TRBV28,TRBJ1-2,TRBD1,.,TGTGCCAGCAGTGGGACAGCTGCCTATGGCTACACCTTC,CASSGTAAYGYTF
TRBV7-7,TRBJ2-5,TRBD1,.,TGTGCTAGCAGCGCACAGACAGGGGGAGAGACCCAGTACTTC,CASSAQTGGETQYF
TRBV6-6,TRBJ1-3,TRBD1,.,TGTGCCATCAGACAGGGGGGAGGAAACACCATATATTTT,CAIRQGGGNTIYF
TRBV2,TRBJ1-5,.,.,TGTGCCACCAGACAGTCTTATAGCAATCAGCCCCAGCATTTT,CATRQSYSNQPQHF
TRBV5-4,TRBJ2-7,TRBD1,.,TGTGCCAGCAGCTCGGGACAGACTAACTACGAGCAGTACTTC,CASSSGQTNYEQYF
TRBV11-2,TRBJ2-7,.,.,TGTGCCAGCAGCTTTAATGGGGATACAAACTACGAGCAGTACTTC,CASSFNGDTNYEQYF
TRBV5-1,TRBJ2-7,TRBD2,.,TGCGCCAGCAGCACCCTGGGCGGACTAGACGAGCAGTACTTC,CASSTLGGLDEQYF
TRBV2,TRBJ2-7,TRBD2,.,TGTGCCAGCACACAGGGAGCGGGGGTTTCCTACGAGCAGTACTTC,CASTQGAGVSYEQYF
TRBV7-6,TRBJ2-5,.,once,TGTGCCAGCAGCGCTCAACAGGGTCTTTCGGAGACCCAGTACTTC,CASSAQQGLSETQYF
TRBV5-5,TRBJ2-1,.,.,TGTGCCAGCAGCATAGCCTACAATGAGCAGTTCTTC,CASSIAYNEQFF
TRBV7-2,TRBJ1-1,.,.,TGTGCCAGCAGCTTCCAGGAGTCATTGAGCACTGAAGCTTTCTTT,CASSFQESLSTEAFF
TRBV28,TRBJ2-1,TRBD1,.,TGTGCCAGCAGTTTATCAGGGGGTCGAGAGCAGTTCTTC,CASSLSGGREQFF
TRBV5-1,TRBJ2-7,.,.,TGCGCCAGCAGGCCAGAGACTATTTCCTACGAGCAGTACTTC,CASRPETISYEQYF
TRBV30,TRBJ1-2,.,.,TGTGCCTGGAGGACAGGTGCTAACTATGGCTACACCTTC,CAWRTGANYGYTF
TRBV2,TRBJ1-1,.,.,TGTGCCACGGGGGTACGTGTAAACACTGAAGCTTTCTTT,CATGVRVNTEAFF
TRBV7-3,TRBJ2-1,.,.,TGTGCCAGCAGCTCCACTGGTGGGACCTACAATGAGCAGTTCTTC,CASSSTGGTYNEQFF